The T cell receptor (beta chain) under discussion was sequenced for a study of T-cell reconstitution after alpha-beta-depleted transplantation in children. In germline, CDR1 is SGHRS, CDR2 YFSETQ. The CDR3 covers 16 residues. Trimming removed 4 bases from V and 5 bases from J, with 22 bases in between. Unique molecular identifiers were used in preparing the TCRbeta library. TCRdb re-analysed the PCR reads in MiXCR, keeping a single row per CDR3 protein. The repertoire includes nearly 550,000 distinct CDR3 sequences, about 18% of them detected once, and approximately 3% sits in the top ten. The specimen was PBMCs from the stem cell graft donor, collected from the stem cell graft. The chain has TRBV5-1 and TRBJ2-7, with D perhaps assigned TRBD1 or TRBD2 (5 bases each). The sequence was obtained from a human donor who donated a stem cell graft to a child with acute lymphoblastic leukemia. CDR3 in amino acids: CASSQAVGGAGNEQYF. CDR3 coding DNA: TGCGCCAGCAGCCAGGCGGTTGGGGGAGCAGGCAACGAGCAGTACTTC.